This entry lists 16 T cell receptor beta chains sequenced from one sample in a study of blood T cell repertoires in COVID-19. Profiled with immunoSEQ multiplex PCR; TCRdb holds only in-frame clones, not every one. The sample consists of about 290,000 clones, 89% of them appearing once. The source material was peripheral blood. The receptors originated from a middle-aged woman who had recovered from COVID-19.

DNA for the CDR3: TGTGCCAGCAGCACCTGGGGAGAACCCCCTTACGAGCAGTACTTC. This sequence encodes CASSTWGEPPYEQYF. J is TRBJ2-7 and V is TRBV27, with D tentatively TRBD2 (5 bases). V lost 6 bases and J lost 4, with 19 bases in between. From germline, CDR1 is MNHEY and CDR2 SMNVEV (reference sequence). The CDR3 loop spans 15 amino acids.

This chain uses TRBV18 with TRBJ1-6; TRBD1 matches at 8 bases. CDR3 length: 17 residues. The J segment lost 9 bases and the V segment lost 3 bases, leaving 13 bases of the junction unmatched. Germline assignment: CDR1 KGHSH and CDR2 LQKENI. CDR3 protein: CASSPTGQGITSSPLHF. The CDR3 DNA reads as TGTGCCAGCTCACCGACAGGACAGGGAATTACATCTTCACCCCTCCACTTT.

Here the CDR3 reads CASSSPSGALTDTQYF. As DNA, the CDR3 is TGTGCCAGCAGCTCCCCATCTGGGGCTCTTACAGATACGCAGTATTTT. The rearrangement links TRBV11-3 to TRBJ2-3; D possibly corresponds to TRBD1 (5 bases). Trimming pared 4 bases from V and 3 bases from J, leaving 17 bases between. CDR3 length: 16 residues. The germline V gene has CDR1 SGHNT and CDR2 YENEEA. Variable domain in full (rest from reference TRBV11-3 and TRBJ2-3): EAGVVQSPRYKIIEKKQPVAFWCNPISGHNTLYWYLQNLGQGPELLIRYENEEAVDDSQLPKDRFSAERLKGVDSTLKIQPAELGDSAVYLCASSSPSGALTDTQYFGPGTRLTVL.

The CDR3: CASSRGGVWGSDTQYF. In DNA form, the CDR3 reads TGTGCCAGCAGTCGTGGGGGCGTCTGGGGATCAGATACGCAGTATTTT. This chain links TRBV6-6 with TRBJ2-3, with a tentative D call TRBD1 (6 bases). V lost 5 bases to trimming and J lost 4 bases, with 19 bases between them. The CDR3 extends over 16 amino acids. CDR1 is MNHNY and CDR2 is SVGAGI in the germline V gene (reference sequence).

The CDR3 protein is CASRGGSGEKLFF. Here the CDR3 DNA reads TGTGCCAGCAGAGGAGGGTCTGGGGAAAAACTGTTTTTT. The rearrangement links TRBV12-3 or TRBV12-4 to TRBJ1-4; D not resolved. V lost 6 bases, J lost 8 bases, and 13 bases lay in between. The CDR3 has 13 residues.

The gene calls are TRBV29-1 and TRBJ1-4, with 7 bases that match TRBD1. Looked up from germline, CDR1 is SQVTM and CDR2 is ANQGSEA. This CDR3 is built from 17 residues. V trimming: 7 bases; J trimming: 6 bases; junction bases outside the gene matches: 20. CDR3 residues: CSAGTGTAVEGHEKLFF. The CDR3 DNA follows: TGCAGCGCCGGAACCGGGACAGCCGTCGAGGGGCATGAAAAACTGTTTTTT. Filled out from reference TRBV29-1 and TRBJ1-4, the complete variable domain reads SAVISQKPSRDICQRGTSLTIQCQVDSQVTMMFWYRQQPGQSLTLIATANQGSEATYESGFVIDKFPISRPNLTFSTLTVSNMSPEDSSIYLCSAGTGTAVEGHEKLFFGSGTQLSVL.

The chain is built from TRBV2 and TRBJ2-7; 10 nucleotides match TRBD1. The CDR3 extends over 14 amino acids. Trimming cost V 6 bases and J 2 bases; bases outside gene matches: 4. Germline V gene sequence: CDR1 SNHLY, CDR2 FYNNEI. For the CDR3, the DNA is TGTGCCAGCAGCCGACAGGGGGCTACCTACGAGCAGTACTTC. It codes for CASSRQGATYEQYF.

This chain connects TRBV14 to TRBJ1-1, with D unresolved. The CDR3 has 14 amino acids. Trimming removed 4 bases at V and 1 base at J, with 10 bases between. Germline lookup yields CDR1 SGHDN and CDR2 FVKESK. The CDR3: CASSLGGPNTEAFF. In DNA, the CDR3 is TGTGCCAGCAGCCTGGGAGGCCCGAACACTGAAGCTTTCTTT.

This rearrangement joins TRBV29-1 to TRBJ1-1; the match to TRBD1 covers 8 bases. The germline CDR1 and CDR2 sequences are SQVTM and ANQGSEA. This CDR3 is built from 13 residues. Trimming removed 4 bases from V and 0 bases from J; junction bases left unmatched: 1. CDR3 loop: CSVVDRVNTEAFF. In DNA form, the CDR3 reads TGCAGCGTTGTGGACAGGGTGAACACTGAAGCTTTCTTT.

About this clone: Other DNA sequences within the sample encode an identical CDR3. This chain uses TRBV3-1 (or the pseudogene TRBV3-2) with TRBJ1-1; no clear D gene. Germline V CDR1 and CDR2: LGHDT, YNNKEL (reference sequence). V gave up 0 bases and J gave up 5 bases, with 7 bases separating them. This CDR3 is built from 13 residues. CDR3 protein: CASSQDRGTEAFF. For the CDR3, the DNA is TGTGCCAGCAGCCAAGATCGAGGTACTGAAGCTTTCTTT.

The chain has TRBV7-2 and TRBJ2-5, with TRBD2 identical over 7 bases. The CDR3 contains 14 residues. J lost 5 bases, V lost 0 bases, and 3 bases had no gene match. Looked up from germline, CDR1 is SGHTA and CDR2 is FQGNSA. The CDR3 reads CASSLAGGWETQYF. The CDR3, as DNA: TGTGCCAGCAGCTTAGCGGGAGGGTGGGAGACCCAGTACTTC.

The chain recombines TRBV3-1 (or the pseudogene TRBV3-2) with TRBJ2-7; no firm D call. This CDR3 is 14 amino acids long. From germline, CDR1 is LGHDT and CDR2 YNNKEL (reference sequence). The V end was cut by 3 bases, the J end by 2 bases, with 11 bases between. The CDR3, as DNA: TGTGCCAGCAGCCAGAACCAGGCCACCTACGAGCAGTACTTC. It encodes CASSQNQATYEQYF.

Written as DNA, the CDR3 is TGTGCCAGCAGTATCCAGGGGGCACGTCGTGAAAAACTGTTTTTT. Translating it yields CASSIQGARREKLFF. The chain links TRBV27 to TRBJ1-4; TRBD1 aligns across 8 bases. J lost 7 bases, V lost 5 bases, and 9 bases had no gene match. Germline loops: CDR1 MNHEY, CDR2 SMNVEV (reference sequence). The CDR3 sequence is 15 residues long.

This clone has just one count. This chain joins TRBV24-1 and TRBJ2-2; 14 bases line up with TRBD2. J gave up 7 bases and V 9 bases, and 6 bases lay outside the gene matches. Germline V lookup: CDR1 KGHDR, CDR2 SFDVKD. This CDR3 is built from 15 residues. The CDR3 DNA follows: TGTGCCACCGGGGGACTAGCGGGAGAAGACGGGGAGCTGTTTTTT. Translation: CATGGLAGEDGELFF.

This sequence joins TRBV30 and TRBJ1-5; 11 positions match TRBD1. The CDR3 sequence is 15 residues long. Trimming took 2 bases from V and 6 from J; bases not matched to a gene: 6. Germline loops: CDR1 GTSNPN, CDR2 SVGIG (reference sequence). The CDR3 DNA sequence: TGTGCCTGGAGTCCTGGACAGGGGGCTAGTCAGCCCCAGCATTTT. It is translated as CAWSPGQGASQPQHF.

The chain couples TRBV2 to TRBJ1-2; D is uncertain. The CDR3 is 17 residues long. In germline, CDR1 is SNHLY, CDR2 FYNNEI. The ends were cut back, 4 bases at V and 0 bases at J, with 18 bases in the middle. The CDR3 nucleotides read TGTGCCAGCAGTGCGGACGGAGGACCTAAAGCTAACTATGGCTACACCTTC. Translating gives CASSADGGPKANYGYTF.